This T cell receptor beta chain came from a study of T cells in Graves' hyperthyroidism and ophthalmopathy. Study-wide background: Peripheral blood collection took place at initial diagnosis, before any treatment.

The sample holds many counts of this clonotype. The CDR3 consists of 14 residues. The V end was cut by 3 bases, the J end by 0 bases, with 7 bases between. Germline values: CDR1 SGHAT, CDR2 FQNNGV. TCR beta CDR3 regions were amplified from RNA. The primer set for the first-round RT-PCR of the TCR CDR3 was HTBI. From the multiplex PCR reads, TCRdb called clonotypes with MiXCR, one entry per CDR3 protein. The profile shows about 720,000 distinct CDR3 sequences, 15% to 20% of them singletons. Isolation of PBMCs was performed on around 9.8 ml fresh peripheral blood. Input material: blood. The TCR originated in a woman aged 45-60 years with Graves' hyperthyroidism that later progressed to Graves' ophthalmopathy. The V and J genes are TRBV11-2 and TRBJ2-3, with D hard to call. The CDR3 sequence is CASSFSPSTDTQYF. The CDR3 DNA follows: TGTGCCAGCAGCTTTTCTCCCAGCACAGATACGCAGTATTTT. Full variable domain (missing parts from reference TRBV11-2 and TRBJ2-3): EAGVAQSPRYKIIEKRQSVAFWCNPISGHATLYWYQQILGQGPKLLIQFQNNGVVDDSQLPKDRFSAERLKGVDSTLKIQPAKLEDSAVYLCASSFSPSTDTQYFGPGTRLTVL.